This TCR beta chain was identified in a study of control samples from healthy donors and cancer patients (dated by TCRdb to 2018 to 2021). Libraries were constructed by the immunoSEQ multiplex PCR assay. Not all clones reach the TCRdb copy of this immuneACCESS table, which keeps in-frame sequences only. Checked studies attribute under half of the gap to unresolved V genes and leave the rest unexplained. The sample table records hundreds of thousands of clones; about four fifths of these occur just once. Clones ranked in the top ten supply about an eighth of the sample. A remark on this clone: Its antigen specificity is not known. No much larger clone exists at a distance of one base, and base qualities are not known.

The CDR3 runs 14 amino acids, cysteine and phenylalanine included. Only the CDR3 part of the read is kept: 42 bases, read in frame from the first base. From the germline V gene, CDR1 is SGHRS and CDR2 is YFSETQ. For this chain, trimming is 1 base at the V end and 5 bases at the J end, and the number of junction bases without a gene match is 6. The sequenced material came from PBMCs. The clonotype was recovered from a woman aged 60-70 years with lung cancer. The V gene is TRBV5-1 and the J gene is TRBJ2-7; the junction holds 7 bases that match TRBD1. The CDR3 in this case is CASSLSTGEDEQYF. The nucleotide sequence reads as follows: TGCGCCAGCAGCTTGAGCACAGGGGAAGACGAGCAGTACTTC.